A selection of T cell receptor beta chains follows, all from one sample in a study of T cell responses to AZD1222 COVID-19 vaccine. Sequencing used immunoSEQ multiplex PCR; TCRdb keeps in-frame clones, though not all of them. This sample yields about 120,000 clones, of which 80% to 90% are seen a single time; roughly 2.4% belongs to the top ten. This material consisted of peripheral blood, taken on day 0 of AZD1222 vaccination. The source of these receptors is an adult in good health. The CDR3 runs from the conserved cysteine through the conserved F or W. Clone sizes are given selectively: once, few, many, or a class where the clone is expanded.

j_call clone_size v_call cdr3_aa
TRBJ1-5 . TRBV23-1 CASTPGREYSNQPQHF
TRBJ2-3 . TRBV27 CASSLVASLQGTDTQYF
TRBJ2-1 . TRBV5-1 CASHGSGTSYNEQFF
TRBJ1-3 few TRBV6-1 CASSDHRATGTIYF
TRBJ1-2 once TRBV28 CASSLGQGITF
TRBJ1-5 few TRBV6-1 CASSVLWTGVVNQPQHF
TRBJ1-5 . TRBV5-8 CASSPLGYNQPQHF
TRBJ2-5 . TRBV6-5 CASGVAGVETQYF
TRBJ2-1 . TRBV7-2 CASTISGALEQFF
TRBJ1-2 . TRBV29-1 CSVGSGGAGVYGYTF
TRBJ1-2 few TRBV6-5 CASRTILLEGYTF
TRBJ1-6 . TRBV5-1 CASSLRQANNSPLHF
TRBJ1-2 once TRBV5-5 CASSSDRGFGYTF
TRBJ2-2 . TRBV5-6 CASRPRQNTGELFF
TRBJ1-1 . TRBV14 CASSQELRAMNTEAFF
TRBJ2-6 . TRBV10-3 CAISESGDRFSGANVLTF
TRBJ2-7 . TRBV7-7 CASSLGDRGPYEQYF
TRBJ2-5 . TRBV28 CASSFVTGRYQETQYF
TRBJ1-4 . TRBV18 CASSPDRPNEKLFF
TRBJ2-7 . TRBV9 CASSVGPGDEQYF
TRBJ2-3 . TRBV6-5 CASDGGTTDTQYF
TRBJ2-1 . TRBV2 CASTAEGAWWWGNNEQFF
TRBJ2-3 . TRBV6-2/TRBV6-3 CASSDGQGRTDTQYF